This entry lists 30 T cell receptor beta chains sequenced from one sample in a study of OX40 agonist ivuxolimab in advanced cancers. The method was immunoSEQ multiplex PCR; TCRdb's version includes in-frame clones alone and lacks a portion of them. In the table there are about 20,000 clones, around 80% of which are singletons. This sample comprised CD4+ or CD8+ T cells sorted from blood, obtained in a trial of the OX40 agonist ivuxolimab. All receptors derive from an adult with an advanced solid tumor such as melanoma, head and neck, liver or kidney cancer.

With regard to this clone: This sample includes further DNA sequences coding for the same CDR3. This chain uses TRBV28 with TRBJ1-2, with D uncertain. The CDR3 is 12 residues long. Germline loops: CDR1 MDHEN, CDR2 SYDVKM. Trimming cost V 3 bases and J 4 bases, with 6 bases left between them. The CDR3 DNA is TGTGCCAGCAGTTTGAGGGTCTATGGCTACACCTTC. Translating it yields CASSLRVYGYTF.

V usage is TRBV5-5 and J usage is TRBJ1-5; D remains unclear. With 4 bases removed from V and 7 bases from J, the gap between germline ends came to 15 bases. This CDR3 is 14 amino acids long. CDR1 and CDR2 (germline): SGHKS, YYEKEE (reference sequence). The CDR3 region has the DNA TGTGCCAGCAGCACTGGACCACGAGGGCAGCCCCAGCATTTT. Amino acid sequence: CASSTGPRGQPQHF.

V gene TRBV10-3 combines with J gene TRBJ1-2, with 8 bases lining up with TRBD1. Per the germline V gene, CDR1 is ENHRY and CDR2 is SYGVKD. After removal of 0 bases from V and 4 bases from J, the junction contained 7 bases not matched to a gene. This CDR3 has 16 residues. The CDR3 is CAISESKDRAIYGYTF. Here the CDR3 DNA reads TGTGCCATCAGTGAGTCGAAGGACAGGGCAATCTATGGCTACACCTTC.

This chain links TRBV30 with TRBJ1-1; perhaps TRBD1 as D (5 bases). Between the trimmed V and J ends, which lost 0 bases and 4 bases, there was a span of 12 bases. The CDR3 is 14 amino acids. Germline CDR1 is GTSNPN and CDR2 is SVGIG (reference sequence). The CDR3 region has the DNA TGTGCCTGGAGTGTATACAGGAGGGGCACTGAAGCTTTCTTT. It encodes CAWSVYRRGTEAFF.

The CDR3 is CASSVEPTRTYEQYF. CDR3 DNA: TGTGCCAGCAGCGTAGAACCGACAAGAACCTACGAGCAGTACTTC. The rearrangement joins TRBV9 to TRBJ2-7, with no clear D. In germline, CDR1 is SGDLS, CDR2 YYNGEE. The CDR3 spans 15 residues. Trimming pared 0 bases from V and 2 bases from J, leaving 12 bases between. Combining the CDR3 with reference TRBV9 and TRBJ2-7 gives the whole variable domain DSGVTQTPKHLITATGQRVTLRCSPRSGDLSVYWYQQSLDQGLQFLIQYYNGEERAKGNILERFSAQQFPDLHSELNLSSLELGDSALYFCASSVEPTRTYEQYFGPGTRLTVT.

Only a few counts were recorded for this clone. This sequence joins TRBV14 and TRBJ2-2; a possible D gene is TRBD1 (6 bases). Per the germline V gene, CDR1 is SGHDN and CDR2 is FVKESK. The CDR3 is 15 residues long. Trimming shortened V by 6 bases and J by 6 bases, and 17 bases separated the two germline ends. The CDR3 reads CASRATGRWAGELFF. The CDR3 DNA follows: TGTGCCAGCAGAGCAACAGGGAGATGGGCCGGGGAGCTGTTTTTT.

The V and J genes are TRBV15 and TRBJ2-7; 7 nucleotides match TRBD1. Looked up from germline, CDR1 is LNHNV and CDR2 is YYDKDF (reference sequence). J gave up 5 bases and V 6 bases, and 7 bases lay outside the gene matches. The CDR3 is 13 amino acids. The CDR3 DNA is TGTGCCACCAGAGCTACAGGGGCGGACGAGCAGTACTTC. Its protein is CATRATGADEQYF.

The chain combines TRBV5-1 with TRBJ1-1; D remains unclear. The CDR3 runs 13 residues. The germline CDR1 and CDR2 sequences are SGHRS and YFSETQ. The V and J ends lost 7 bases and 2 bases respectively, with 12 bases between them. The CDR3 spells CASGKDANTEAFF. CDR3 sequence (DNA): TGCGCCAGCGGTAAGGATGCCAACACTGAAGCTTTCTTT. The entire variable domain, with the rest obtained from reference TRBV5-1 and TRBJ1-1, is as follows: KAGVTQTPRYLIKTRGQQVTLSCSPISGHRSVSWYQQTPGQGLQFLFEYFSETQRNKGNFPGRFSGRQFSNSRSEMNVSTLELGDSALYLCASGKDANTEAFFGQGTRLTVV.

This clone is a singleton in its sample. V usage is TRBV29-1 and J usage is TRBJ2-1, with TRBD2 matching 8 bases. V was pared by 4 bases and J by 9 bases, with 14 bases of the junction left unmatched. The CDR3 covers 15 residues. CDR1 and CDR2 from the germline V gene are SQVTM and ANQGSEA. In nucleotides, the CDR3 is TGCAGCGTTGGCCCGACTAGCGCGTTTTCCGGTGAGCAGTTCTTC. Its protein product is CSVGPTSAFSGEQFF.

The rearrangement links TRBV29-1 to TRBJ2-7, with D possibly matching TRBD1 (6 bases). The CDR3 consists of 13 residues. The V end lost 5 bases, the J end lost 0 bases, and 11 bases lay between the germline ends. CDR1 SQVTM and CDR2 ANQGSEA come from the germline V gene. CDR3 sequence reads: CSVMDSNSYEQYF. The DNA of the CDR3 is TGCAGCGTTATGGACAGTAACTCCTACGAGCAGTACTTC.

In this sample, this clone turned up once. The V gene is TRBV6-5, the J gene TRBJ2-2; D not resolved. Germline loops: CDR1 MNHEY, CDR2 SVGAGI. The V end lost 0 bases, the J end lost 4 bases, and 3 bases lay between the germline ends. The CDR3 has 13 amino acids. CDR3 DNA: TGTGCCAGCAGTTACTCCACCACCGGGGAGCTGTTTTTT. Its translation: CASSYSTTGELFF.

This chain connects TRBV13 to TRBJ1-2, with 10 bases fitting TRBD1. This CDR3 region has 14 residues. From germline, CDR1 is PRHDT and CDR2 FYEKMQ (reference sequence). The V and J ends lost 5 bases and 8 bases, in that order; junction bases with no gene match: 8. Here the CDR3 reads CASSRDRGRWGYTF. The CDR3 region has the DNA TGTGCCAGCAGCCGGGACAGGGGCCGGTGGGGCTACACCTTC.

The genes are TRBV28 and TRBJ2-7, with no clear D. Trimming took off 3 bases at V and 1 base at J, with 13 bases between the two ends. The CDR3 consists of 15 residues. Germline lookup yields CDR1 MDHEN and CDR2 SYDVKM. The chain's CDR3 is CASSFSHTKSYEQYF. The CDR3 nucleotides are TGTGCCAGCAGTTTTAGTCACACCAAGTCCTACGAGCAGTACTTC.

V is TRBV5-1 and J is TRBJ2-2; D may be TRBD1 (5 bases). V was pared by 4 bases and J by 8 bases, with 12 bases between. The germline V gene has CDR1 SGHRS and CDR2 YFSETQ. CDR3 length equals 13 residues. The CDR3, as DNA: TGCGCCAGCAGCCAACAGGCCAGAGGGGAGCTGTTTTTT. It encodes CASSQQARGELFF.

This sequence joins TRBV6-1 and TRBJ2-5; D gene unclear. The germline V gene has CDR1 MNHNS and CDR2 SASEGT. Deletions cut 5 bases from V and 7 bases from J, with 8 bases between. This CDR3 spans 11 amino acids. As DNA, the CDR3 is TGTGCCAGCAGTTACATGTGGACCCAGTACTTC. The encoded protein is CASSYMWTQYF.

CDR3 protein: CASSQTGSPNTEAFF. CDR3 nucleotide sequence: TGCGCCAGCAGCCAGACGGGAAGCCCGAACACTGAAGCTTTCTTT. The V gene is TRBV4-3, the J gene TRBJ1-1; D remains ambiguous. The germline V gene has CDR1 LGHNA and CDR2 YSLEER. The CDR3 has 15 residues. The V end lost 3 bases, the J end lost 1 base, and 12 bases lay between the germline ends.

The chain couples TRBV28 to TRBJ2-3; TRBD1 aligns across 10 bases. Trimming took 6 bases from V and 8 from J; bases not matched to a gene: 11. The CDR3 contains 15 residues. The germline gives CDR1 MDHEN, CDR2 SYDVKM. The CDR3 is CASSPPGTGVGTQYF. The CDR3 nucleotides are TGTGCCAGCAGCCCCCCCGGGACAGGGGTGGGTACGCAGTATTTT.

This clone has only a few counts. The chain links TRBV2 to TRBJ2-7, with 10 bases fitting TRBD1. V dropped 6 bases and J dropped 4; count of bases not matched to a gene: 3. The length of the CDR3 is 13 residues. Germline CDR1 SNHLY, CDR2 FYNNEI. CDR3 sequence reads: CASRPGQGYEQYF. The CDR3, as DNA: TGTGCCAGCAGACCGGGACAGGGGTACGAGCAGTACTTC.

The rearrangement uses TRBV5-5 and TRBJ2-7; no firm D call. This CDR3 contains 13 residues. Germline CDR1 and CDR2: SGHKS and YYEKEE (reference sequence). V was clipped by 5 bases and J by 2 bases, with 11 bases between them. CDR3 residues: CASSSIKTYEQYF. In DNA form, the CDR3 reads TGTGCCAGCAGTTCGATAAAGACCTACGAGCAGTACTTC. The full variable domain, with the rest looked up from reference TRBV5-5 and TRBJ2-7, is DAGVTQSPTHLIKTRGQQVTLRCSPISGHKSVSWYQQVLGQGPQFIFQYYEKEERGRGNFPDRFSARQFPNYSSELNVNALLLGDSALYLCASSSIKTYEQYFGPGTRLTVT.

The chain carries TRBV14 and TRBJ2-2; TRBD2 agrees at 7 bases. Looked up from germline, CDR1 is SGHDN and CDR2 is FVKESK. This CDR3 has 16 residues. Trimming removed 1 base from V and 10 bases from J; junction bases left unmatched: 12. The CDR3 DNA is TGTGCCAGCAGCCAAGGGACTAGAGTCCCCCAGGAGGAGCTGTTTTTT. It encodes CASSQGTRVPQEELFF.

The genes are TRBV6-6 and TRBJ1-2; no clear D gene. Germline assignment: CDR1 MNHNY and CDR2 SVGAGI (reference sequence). The CDR3 is made up of 15 amino acids. Trimming took 2 bases from V and 0 from J, leaving 10 bases between them. CDR3 bases: TGTGCCAGCAGTTACCTCGGGCCTTCTAACTATGGCTACACCTTC. Translation: CASSYLGPSNYGYTF.

The rearrangement links TRBV5-5 to TRBJ2-3; 11 bases are shared with TRBD2. J was trimmed by 3 bases and V by 3 bases; bases with no gene match: 3. The CDR3 spans 15 residues. Germline-derived CDR1 and CDR2 are SGHKS and YYEKEE (reference sequence). CDR3 bases: TGTGCCAGCAGCTCGGGACTAGCGGAGACAGATACGCAGTATTTT. This translates into CASSSGLAETDTQYF.

This clone was observed a handful of times. The DNA for the CDR3 is TGTGCCTGGAGTGTACAGGGGACCGGGGAGCTGTTTTTT. It codes for CAWSVQGTGELFF. This chain links TRBV30 with TRBJ2-2; 7 bases align to TRBD1. The CDR3 spans 13 residues. Trimming took 0 bases from V and 5 from J; bases not matched to a gene: 0. Germline assignment: CDR1 GTSNPN and CDR2 SVGIG (reference sequence).

CDR3 nucleotides: TGTGCCATCAGTAGAGACGATGAGCAGTACTTC. Amino acid sequence: CAISRDDEQYF. The chain is built from TRBV10-3 and TRBJ2-7; D unclear. The CDR3 is 11 residues long. Trimming pared 5 bases from V and 7 bases from J, leaving 9 bases between. CDR1 ENHRY and CDR2 SYGVKD come from the germline V gene.

The V and J genes are TRBV19 and TRBJ2-4, with 7 bases that match TRBD1. The junction had 6 bases not matched to a gene; V was cut back by 7 bases and J by 9 bases. The CDR3 consists of 12 residues. CDR1 LNHDA and CDR2 SQIVND come from the germline V gene (reference sequence). The CDR3: CASNTGVGIQYF. The CDR3 bases are TGTGCCAGTAACACAGGGGTGGGCATTCAGTACTTC.

This clone was counted a few times. J is TRBJ1-1 and V is TRBV7-2, with 7 bases that match TRBD1. The CDR3 is 15 amino acids. V lost 5 bases to trimming and J lost 4 bases; unmatched junction nucleotides: 10. The germline V gene encodes CDR1 SGHTA and CDR2 FQGNSA. CDR3 bases: TGTGCCAGCAGCCCACGACGACAGGGCGCCACTGAAGCTTTCTTT. It yields the protein CASSPRRQGATEAFF. Drawing the rest from reference TRBV7-2 and TRBJ1-1, the complete variable domain is GAGVSQSPSNKVTEKGKDVELRCDPISGHTALYWYRQSLGQGLEFLIYFQGNSAPDKSGLPSDRFSAERTGGSVSTLTIQRTQQEDSAVYLCASSPRRQGATEAFFGQGTRLTVV.

In DNA, the CDR3 is TGTGCCAGCAGCTTGGCCCTTACAGAAAATCAGCCCCAGCATTTT. This codes for CASSLALTENQPQHF. V is TRBV5-6 and J is TRBJ1-5; D is unclear. V lost 0 bases to trimming and J lost 4 bases, with 11 bases between them. Germline V CDR1 and CDR2: SGHDT, YYEEEE. The CDR3 covers 15 residues.

The genes are TRBV10-1 and TRBJ1-1; weak D call: TRBD1 (6 bases). The CDR3 spans 14 residues. In germline, CDR1 is WNHNN, CDR2 SYGVQD (reference sequence). V lost 5 bases and J lost 8, with 18 bases in between. In nucleotides, the CDR3 is TGCGCCAGCAGTTCTGACAGGAAAGGGTTGGAAGCTTTCTTT. It is translated as CASSSDRKGLEAFF.

The chain links TRBV27 to TRBJ2-1, with no clear D. Trimming took 2 bases from V and 1 from J, leaving 3 bases between them. This CDR3 has 13 amino acids. Per the germline V gene, CDR1 is MNHEY and CDR2 is SMNVEV (reference sequence). CDR3 DNA sequence: TGTGCCAGCAGTTTAGCTTCCTACAATGAGCAGTTCTTC. This translates into CASSLASYNEQFF.

The chain joins TRBV11-3 to TRBJ2-1, with 10 bases identical to TRBD2. Germline V gene lookup returns CDR1 SGHNT and CDR2 YENEEA. The trim removed 3 bases at V and 3 bases at J, leaving 2 bases unmatched. This CDR3 is built from 15 residues. The CDR3 loop reads CASSFQRGGYNEQFF. The CDR3 bases are TGTGCCAGCAGCTTCCAGCGGGGGGGCTACAATGAGCAGTTCTTC.